This T cell receptor (beta chain) originates from a study of vaccination effects on CD4 cells after COVID-19. Notes on the study in general: Convalescent patients were few in the study, and early post-infection timepoints were absent. At late timepoints after vaccination, vaccine- and infection-induced clones shrank markedly.

Trimming pared 10 bases from V and 0 bases from J, leaving 16 bases between. Germline V CDR1 and CDR2: ENHRY, SYGVKD. This CDR3 is built from 15 residues. On this clone itself: Its matching antigen is unknown.

The table came from immunoSEQ multiplex PCR; TCRdb's copy has only in-frame clones and leaves some out. The sample records some 22,000 clones, under 75% being singletons. Using viral peptide pools, the ViraFEST assay grew out antigen-specific CD4+ T cells prior to sequencing. It was after approximately 10 days of culture that CD4+ T cells were isolated. Nobody among the vaccine recipients had prior SARS-CoV-2 infection (nucleocapsid antibodies were negative). Peptides at around 10 ug/ml and IL-2 at around 9.3 IU/ml were added to two million PBMC per well. Half-medium exchanges with IL-2 medium took place on days 3 and 7.

This sample comprised CD4+ T cells from PBMCs cultured with HCoV-OC43 spike peptides, obtained before COVID-19 vaccination. Subset here: HCoV-OC43 spike overlapping peptide pool stimulation. The chain recombines TRBV10-3 with TRBJ1-3; D may be TRBD1 (6 bases). This TCR was recovered from a human donor who received a COVID-19 vaccine. The CDR3: CATATGASSGNTIYF. The CDR3 DNA sequence: TGTGCCACGGCTACGGGGGCGAGCTCTGGAAACACCATATATTTT.